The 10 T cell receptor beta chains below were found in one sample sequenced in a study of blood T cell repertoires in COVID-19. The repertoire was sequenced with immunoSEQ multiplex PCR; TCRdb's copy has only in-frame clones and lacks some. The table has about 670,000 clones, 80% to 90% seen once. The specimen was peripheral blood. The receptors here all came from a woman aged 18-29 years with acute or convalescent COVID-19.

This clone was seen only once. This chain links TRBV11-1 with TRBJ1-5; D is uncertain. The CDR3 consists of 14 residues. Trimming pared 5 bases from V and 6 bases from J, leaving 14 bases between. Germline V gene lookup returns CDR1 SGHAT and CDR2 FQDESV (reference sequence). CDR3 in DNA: TGTGCCAGCAGCCCTTTAGGGAGTGCTCAGCCCCAGCATTTT. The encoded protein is CASSPLGSAQPQHF. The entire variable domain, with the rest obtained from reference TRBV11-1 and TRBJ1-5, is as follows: EAEVAQSPRYKITEKSQAVAFWCDPISGHATLYWYRQILGQGPELLVQFQDESVVDDSQLPKDRFSAERLKGVDSTLKIQPAELGDSAMYLCASSPLGSAQPQHFGDGTRLSIL.

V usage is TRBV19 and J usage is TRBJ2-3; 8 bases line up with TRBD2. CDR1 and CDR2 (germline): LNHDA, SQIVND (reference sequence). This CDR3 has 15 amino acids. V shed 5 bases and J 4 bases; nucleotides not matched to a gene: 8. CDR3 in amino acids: CASSPPGGAPDTQYF. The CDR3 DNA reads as TGTGCCAGTAGTCCACCCGGGGGGGCCCCAGATACGCAGTATTTT.

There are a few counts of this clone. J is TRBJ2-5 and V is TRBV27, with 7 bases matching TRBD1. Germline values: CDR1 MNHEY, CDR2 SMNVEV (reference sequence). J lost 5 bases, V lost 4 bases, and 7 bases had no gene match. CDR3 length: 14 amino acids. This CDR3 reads CASSSNRGGETQYF. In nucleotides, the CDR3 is TGTGCCAGCAGTTCTAACAGGGGCGGGGAGACCCAGTACTTC.

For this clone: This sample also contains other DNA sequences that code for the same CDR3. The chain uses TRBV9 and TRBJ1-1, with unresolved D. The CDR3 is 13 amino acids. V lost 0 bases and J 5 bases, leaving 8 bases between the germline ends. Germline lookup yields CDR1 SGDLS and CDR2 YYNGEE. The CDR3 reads CASSVEAGTEAFF. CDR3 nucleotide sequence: TGTGCCAGCAGCGTAGAGGCGGGGACTGAAGCTTTCTTT.

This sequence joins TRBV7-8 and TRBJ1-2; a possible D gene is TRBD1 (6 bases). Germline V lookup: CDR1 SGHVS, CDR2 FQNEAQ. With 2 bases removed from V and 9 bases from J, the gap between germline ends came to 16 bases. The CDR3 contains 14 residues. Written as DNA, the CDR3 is TGTGCCAGCAGCTTACAGAGACAGGCGGTAAGCTACACCTTC. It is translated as CASSLQRQAVSYTF.

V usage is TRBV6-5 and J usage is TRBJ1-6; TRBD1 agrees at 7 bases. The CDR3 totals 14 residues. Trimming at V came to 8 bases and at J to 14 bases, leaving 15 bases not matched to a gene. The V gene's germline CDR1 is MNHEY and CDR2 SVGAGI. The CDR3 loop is CASHVGTASGALHF. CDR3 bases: TGTGCCAGCCACGTCGGGACAGCCTCAGGGGCCCTCCACTTT.

The CDR3 sequence: CASSYLITANTEAFF. As DNA, the CDR3 is TGTGCCAGCAGTTACCTCATCACAGCAAACACTGAAGCTTTCTTT. The V call is TRBV6-5, the J call TRBJ1-1, with D unresolved. Per the germline V gene, CDR1 is MNHEY and CDR2 is SVGAGI. This CDR3 is built from 15 residues. V shed 2 bases and J shed 2 bases, with 12 bases lying between them.

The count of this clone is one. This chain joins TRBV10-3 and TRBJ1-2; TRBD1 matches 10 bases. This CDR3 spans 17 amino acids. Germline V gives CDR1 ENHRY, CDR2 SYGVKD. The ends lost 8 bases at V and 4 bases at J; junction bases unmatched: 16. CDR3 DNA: TGTGCCATCCTGGACTTAGGACAGGGGGGCGAGGGCTATGGCTACACCTTC. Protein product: CAILDLGQGGEGYGYTF.

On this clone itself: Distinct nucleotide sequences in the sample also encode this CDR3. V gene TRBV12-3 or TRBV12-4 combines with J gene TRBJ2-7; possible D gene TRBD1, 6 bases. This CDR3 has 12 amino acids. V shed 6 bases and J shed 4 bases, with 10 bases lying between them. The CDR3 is CASSLQGYEQYF. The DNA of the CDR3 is TGTGCCAGCAGCTTACAGGGATACGAGCAGTACTTC.

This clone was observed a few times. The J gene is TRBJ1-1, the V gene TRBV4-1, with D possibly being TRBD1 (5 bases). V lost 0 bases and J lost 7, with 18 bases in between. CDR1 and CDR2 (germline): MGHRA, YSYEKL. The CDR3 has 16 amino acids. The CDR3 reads CASSQDRGRRGGEAFF. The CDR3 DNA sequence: TGCGCCAGCAGCCAAGATCGAGGGAGGAGGGGTGGTGAAGCTTTCTTT.